This entry lists 30 T cell receptor beta chains sequenced from one sample in a study of blood T cell repertoires in COVID-19 (dated by TCRdb to about 2020). The library was generated by the immunoSEQ multiplex PCR assay. TCRdb took this table from immuneACCESS and kept in-frame rearrangements with V and J called. Such tables lack part of the clones; where checked against another copy, unresolved V genes explain under half of the gap, and the rest is unexplained. The sample has approximately 240,000 clones on record, around 87% of them singletons. The ten largest clones represent about 3.5% of the sample. The sequencing sample was made of PBMCs or T cells enriched from blood (not recorded which). The source of these receptors is a woman in her late teens or twenties in a cohort exposed to, infected with or recovered from COVID-19 (not recorded which).

V is TRBV12-3 or TRBV12-4 and J is TRBJ1-1; perhaps TRBD1 as D (5 bases). Trimming removed 6 bases from V and 2 bases from J, with 10 bases in between. CDR3 length: 13 residues. The CDR3: CASRRGLNTEAFF. CDR3 DNA: TGTGCCAGCAGGCGGGGCTTAAACACTGAAGCTTTCTTT.

The chain carries TRBV5-1 and TRBJ2-3; 9 bases match TRBD1. The CDR3 is 15 amino acids. Germline V gives CDR1 SGHRS, CDR2 YFSETQ. With 3 bases clipped from V and 5 bases from J, the junction kept 7 bases outside the gene matches. CDR3: CASSSYRGLGDTQYF. DNA for the CDR3: TGCGCCAGCAGCTCCTACAGGGGGCTTGGAGATACGCAGTATTTT.

The V gene is TRBV6-1, the J gene TRBJ2-3, with 10 positions matching TRBD2. The CDR3 sequence is 16 residues long. CDR1 and CDR2 from the germline V gene are MNHNS and SASEGT. V gave up 1 base and J gave up 1 base; unmatched junction bases: 2. The CDR3 DNA follows: TGTGCCAGCAGTGAAGGAAGCGGGGGGGGCACAGATACGCAGTATTTT. This sequence encodes CASSEGSGGGTDTQYF.

This chain joins TRBV30 and TRBJ1-4, with a tentative D call TRBD1 (5 bases). Deletions cut 6 bases from V and 3 bases from J, with 17 bases between. CDR3 size: 15 residues. CDR1 GTSNPN and CDR2 SVGIG come from the germline V gene (reference sequence). CDR3 residues: CACSRGGGSNEKLFF. CDR3 nucleotides: TGTGCCTGTTCCCGGGGGGGAGGGTCTAATGAAAAACTGTTTTTT.

A word on this clone: The sample carries other DNA sequences with the same CDR3. V is TRBV7-3 and J is TRBJ2-2; 9 nucleotides line up with TRBD1. Germline V gene lookup returns CDR1 SGHTA and CDR2 FQGTGA. The CDR3 is 15 residues long. With V trimmed by 3 bases and J by 3 bases, 2 bases remained unmatched. The CDR3 region is CASSLGQGDTGELFF. CDR3 in DNA: TGTGCCAGCAGCTTGGGACAGGGTGACACCGGGGAGCTGTTTTTT.

The genes are TRBV30 and TRBJ1-2; tentative D call: TRBD1 (6 bases). Trimming removed 0 bases from V and 5 bases from J, with 19 bases in between. The germline gives CDR1 GTSNPN, CDR2 SVGIG (reference sequence). The CDR3 contains 16 residues. The CDR3 DNA is TGTGCCTGGAGTGTACCAGGGGCGGCCAGGATTTATGGCTACACCTTC. It specifies CAWSVPGAARIYGYTF.

V is TRBV11-3 and J is TRBJ1-1; 8 positions agree with TRBD1. The CDR3 contains 15 residues. The germline V gene encodes CDR1 SGHNT and CDR2 YENEEA. Losses at the gene ends were 5 bases for V and 5 bases for J; bases not matched to a gene: 10. The CDR3 reads CASSLKTTGGTEAFF. DNA of the CDR3: TGTGCCAGCAGCCTCAAGACAACAGGGGGGACTGAAGCTTTCTTT.

The chain has TRBV19 and TRBJ2-5; TRBD2 is a possible D gene (6 bases). Trimming left V 5 bases short and J 5 bases short, with 12 bases between. The germline CDR1 and CDR2 sequences are LNHDA and SQIVND (reference sequence). The CDR3 is 13 amino acids. CDR3 in DNA: TGTGCCAGTAGTGGAGGGAGAATTGAGACCCAGTACTTC. This gives the protein CASSGGRIETQYF.

V usage is TRBV28 and J usage is TRBJ2-1; 9 positions match TRBD2. The CDR3 loop spans 15 amino acids. Germline V gene lookup returns CDR1 MDHEN and CDR2 SYDVKM. With V trimmed by 2 bases and J by 7 bases, 6 bases remained unmatched. CDR3 sequence: CASSLQAGGANEQFF. In nucleotides, the CDR3 is TGTGCCAGCAGTTTACAGGCGGGGGGGGCGAATGAGCAGTTCTTC.

DNA of the CDR3: TGTGCCAGCAGTTACACAGCTAGGGGCACTGAAGCTTTCTTT. It yields the protein CASSYTARGTEAFF. This chain connects TRBV6-5 to TRBJ1-1; perhaps TRBD1 as D (5 bases). CDR1 is MNHEY and CDR2 is SVGAGI in the germline V gene. V was trimmed by 2 bases and J by 4 bases, leaving 11 bases between them. The CDR3 covers 14 residues.

The J gene is TRBJ1-2, the V gene TRBV9; TRBD1 might be the D (6 bases). CDR1 is SGDLS and CDR2 is YYNGEE in the germline V gene. The CDR3 length is 14 residues. The V gene lost 0 bases and the J gene lost 7 bases, with 13 bases spanning the gap. CDR3 nucleotide sequence: TGTGCCAGCAGCGTAGTAATGACAGGTGGTGGCTACACCTTC. It translates to CASSVVMTGGGYTF.

The V call is TRBV28, the J call TRBJ1-4, with 7 bases aligning to TRBD1. V gave up 9 bases and J gave up 5 bases; unmatched junction bases: 6. This CDR3 has 13 residues. CDR1 is MDHEN, CDR2 SYDVKM, per germline. In DNA form, the CDR3 reads TGTGCCAGTTTCCAGGGGGTGAATGAAAAACTGTTTTTT. Its protein product is CASFQGVNEKLFF.

V gene TRBV24-1 combines with J gene TRBJ2-2, with a tentative D call TRBD2 (6 bases). This CDR3 spans 17 amino acids. Between the trimmed V and J ends, which lost 10 bases and 1 base, there was a span of 21 bases. Germline CDR1 and CDR2: KGHDR and SFDVKD. In nucleotides, the CDR3 is TGTGCCACGGAGAAGCAGGGAGGTGGTGGGAACACCGGGGAGCTGTTTTTT. Protein sequence: CATEKQGGGGNTGELFF.

This rearrangement joins TRBV24-1 to TRBJ2-1, with D possibly being TRBD1 (6 bases). The CDR3 has 14 amino acids. The V and J ends lost 1 base and 4 bases respectively, with 7 bases between them. Per germline, CDR1 KGHDR and CDR2 SFDVKD. CDR3 amino acids: CATSDLGGYNEQFF. The CDR3 DNA reads as TGTGCCACCAGTGATTTAGGGGGTTACAATGAGCAGTTCTTC.

CDR3: CASSLGDSNSPLHF. In nucleotides, the CDR3 is TGTGCCAGCAGCTTAGGGGACTCCAATTCACCCCTCCACTTT. This chain links TRBV11-2 with TRBJ1-6; D is perhaps TRBD1 (5 bases). With 1 base removed from V and 7 bases from J, the gap between germline ends came to 8 bases. CDR1 is SGHAT and CDR2 is FQNNGV in the germline V gene. There are 14 residues in the CDR3.

Only one count was recorded for this clone. The rearrangement links TRBV12-3 or TRBV12-4 to TRBJ1-2, with TRBD1 matching 9 bases. The CDR3 length is 12 residues. V dropped 3 bases and J dropped 13; count of bases not matched to a gene: 6. Here the CDR3 reads CASSFDRGRITF. CDR3 nucleotides: TGTGCCAGCAGTTTCGACAGGGGGAGAATCACCTTC.

This chain joins TRBV6-5 and TRBJ1-2; D may be TRBD1 (6 bases). Per the germline V gene, CDR1 is MNHEY and CDR2 is SVGAGI. Trimming shortened V by 3 bases and J by 4 bases, and 12 bases separated the two germline ends. The CDR3 covers 14 residues. CDR3 bases: TGTGCCAGCAGTTATGCAGGGGCATCCTATGGCTACACCTTC. It codes for CASSYAGASYGYTF.

V usage is TRBV24-1 and J usage is TRBJ1-2, with TRBD1 matching 7 bases. Germline loops: CDR1 KGHDR, CDR2 SFDVKD. Losses at the gene ends were 3 bases for V and 4 bases for J; bases not matched to a gene: 4. The CDR3 loop spans 14 amino acids. DNA of the CDR3: TGTGCCACCAGTGATATCGACAGGGTCTATGGCTACACCTTC. As protein: CATSDIDRVYGYTF.

V is TRBV2 and J is TRBJ1-5; D is unresolved. The CDR3 runs 9 residues. Trimming left V 11 bases short and J 9 bases short, with 8 bases between. In germline, CDR1 is SNHLY, CDR2 FYNNEI. The CDR3 spells CACGRPQHF. CDR3 DNA: TGTGCCTGCGGGCGGCCCCAGCATTTT.

The rearrangement links TRBV6-2 or TRBV6-3 to TRBJ1-5; the match to TRBD1 covers 9 bases. The CDR3 spans 13 residues. CDR1 and CDR2 from the germline V gene are MNHEY and SVGEGT. With V trimmed by 4 bases and J by 6 bases, 1 base remained unmatched. DNA of the CDR3: TGTGCCAGCAGTTCGGACAGGGGTCAGCCCCAGCATTTT. Its protein product is CASSSDRGQPQHF.

This clone was seen only once. The chain employs TRBV5-1 and TRBJ1-2; 7 nucleotides agree with TRBD1. After removal of 4 bases from V and 6 bases from J, the junction contained 6 bases not matched to a gene. This CDR3 region has 13 residues. Looked up from germline, CDR1 is SGHRS and CDR2 is YFSETQ. The DNA for the CDR3 is TGCGCCAGCAGCCTACAGACAGGGAATGGCTACACCTTC. Translation: CASSLQTGNGYTF. The full variable domain, completed using reference TRBV5-1 and TRBJ1-2, is KAGVTQTPRYLIKTRGQQVTLSCSPISGHRSVSWYQQTPGQGLQFLFEYFSETQRNKGNFPGRFSGRQFSNSRSEMNVSTLELGDSALYLCASSLQTGNGYTFGSGTRLTVV.

This chain connects TRBV7-7 to TRBJ1-1; TRBD1 is a possible D gene (6 bases). CDR1 and CDR2 (germline): SSHAT, FNYEAQ (reference sequence). This CDR3 is 13 amino acids long. Trimming took 1 base from V and 5 from J, leaving 8 bases between them. CDR3 region: CASSLDRETEAFF. CDR3 coding DNA: TGTGCCAGCAGCTTAGACAGGGAAACTGAAGCTTTCTTT.

The V gene is TRBV5-1, the J gene TRBJ1-4; 8 positions agree with TRBD1. CDR3 length: 17 residues. Germline V gene sequence: CDR1 SGHRS, CDR2 YFSETQ. The V and J ends lost 4 bases and 5 bases, in that order; junction bases with no gene match: 13. The CDR3 protein is CASSVNNQGAGNEKLFF. The CDR3 DNA follows: TGCGCCAGCAGCGTCAACAATCAGGGGGCTGGGAATGAAAAACTGTTTTTT. Complete variable domain (other parts from reference TRBV5-1 and TRBJ1-4): KAGVTQTPRYLIKTRGQQVTLSCSPISGHRSVSWYQQTPGQGLQFLFEYFSETQRNKGNFPGRFSGRQFSNSRSEMNVSTLELGDSALYLCASSVNNQGAGNEKLFFGSGTQLSVL.

The genes are TRBV7-9 and TRBJ2-2; D is ambiguous. Looked up from germline, CDR1 is SEHNR and CDR2 is FQNEAQ (reference sequence). V lost 0 bases and J 5 bases, leaving 16 bases between the germline ends. CDR3 length equals 17 residues. CDR3 residues: CASSLAAQGSRTGELFF. DNA for the CDR3: TGTGCCAGCAGCTTAGCGGCGCAAGGTAGCCGTACCGGGGAGCTGTTTTTT.

The V call is TRBV2, the J call TRBJ2-1; TRBD2 matches 10 bases. This CDR3 contains 14 residues. Germline V gene sequence: CDR1 SNHLY, CDR2 FYNNEI. The V segment lost 4 bases and the J segment 10 bases; nucleotides outside the gene matches: 7. The CDR3 loop reads CASSGLAGPREQFF. The CDR3 nucleotides are TGTGCCAGCAGTGGACTAGCGGGCCCCAGGGAGCAGTTCTTC.

The chain joins TRBV5-1 to TRBJ2-7; 9 bases are a match to TRBD1. Germline V CDR1 and CDR2: SGHRS, YFSETQ. J was trimmed by 6 bases and V by 1 base; bases with no gene match: 8. The CDR3 is 15 residues long. CDR3 residues: CASSLRGTGSTEQYF. CDR3 nucleotide sequence: TGCGCCAGCAGCTTGCGAGGGACAGGGTCGACCGAGCAGTACTTC.

This clone was seen only once. This chain connects TRBV9 to TRBJ2-1; D may be TRBD2 (7 bases). Per the germline V gene, CDR1 is SGDLS and CDR2 is YYNGEE. The CDR3 spans 16 residues. V was pared by 0 bases and J by 9 bases, with 19 bases between. The CDR3 region is CASSVATAGALGEQFF. CDR3 DNA sequence: TGTGCCAGCAGCGTAGCGACGGCGGGGGCCCTAGGTGAGCAGTTCTTC.

This rearrangement joins TRBV28 to TRBJ1-2, with TRBD1 matching over 7 bases. Unmatched junction bases numbered 11, after V lost 6 bases and J lost 4 bases. Per the germline V gene, CDR1 is MDHEN and CDR2 is SYDVKM. The CDR3 consists of 15 residues. CDR3 in amino acids: CASSGPGQPFYGYTF. The CDR3 nucleotides are TGTGCCAGCAGCGGGCCGGGACAGCCCTTCTATGGCTACACCTTC.

The V call is TRBV12-3 or TRBV12-4, the J call TRBJ2-7; D is ambiguous. The CDR3 has 12 amino acids. The germline V and J ends were trimmed by 5 bases and 2 bases, with 7 bases remaining between them. As DNA, the CDR3 is TGTGCCAGCAGTCCCCAGGCCTACGAGCAGTACTTC. This encodes CASSPQAYEQYF.

The V call is TRBV5-1, the J call TRBJ2-1; TRBD2 aligns across 11 bases. Trimming took 2 bases from V and 1 from J; bases not matched to a gene: 8. From germline, CDR1 is SGHRS and CDR2 YFSETQ. The CDR3 covers 18 residues. DNA for the CDR3: TGCGCCAGCAGCTTCCGACTAGCGGGACGAGGATCCTACAATGAGCAGTTCTTC. Its protein is CASSFRLAGRGSYNEQFF.